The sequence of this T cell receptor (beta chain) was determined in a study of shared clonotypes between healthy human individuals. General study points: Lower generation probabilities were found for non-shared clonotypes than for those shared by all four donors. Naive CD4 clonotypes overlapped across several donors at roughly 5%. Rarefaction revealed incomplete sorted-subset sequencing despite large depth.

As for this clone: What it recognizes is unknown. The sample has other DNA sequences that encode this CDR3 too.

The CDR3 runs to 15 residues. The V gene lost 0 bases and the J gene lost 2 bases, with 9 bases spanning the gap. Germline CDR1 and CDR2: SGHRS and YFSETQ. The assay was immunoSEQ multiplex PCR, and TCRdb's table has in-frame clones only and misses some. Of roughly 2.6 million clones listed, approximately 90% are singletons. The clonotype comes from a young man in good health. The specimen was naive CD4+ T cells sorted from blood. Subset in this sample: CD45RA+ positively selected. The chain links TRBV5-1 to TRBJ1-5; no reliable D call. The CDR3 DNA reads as TGCGCCAGCAGCTTGGCGGGTGTGGGCAATCAGCCCCAGCATTTT. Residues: CASSLAGVGNQPQHF.